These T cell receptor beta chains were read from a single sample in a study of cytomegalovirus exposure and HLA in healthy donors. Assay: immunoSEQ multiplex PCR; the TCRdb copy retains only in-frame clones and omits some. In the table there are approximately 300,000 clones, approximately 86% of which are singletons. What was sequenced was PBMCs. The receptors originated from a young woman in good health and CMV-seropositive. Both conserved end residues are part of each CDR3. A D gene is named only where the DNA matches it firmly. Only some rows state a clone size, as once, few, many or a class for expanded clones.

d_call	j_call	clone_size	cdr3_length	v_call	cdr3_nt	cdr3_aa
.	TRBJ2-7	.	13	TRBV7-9	TGTGCCAGCAGCTTCCGGGGGGCAGTTGAGCAGTACTTC	CASSFRGAVEQYF
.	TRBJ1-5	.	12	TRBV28	TGTGCCAGCAGTCCCGACGGCCAGCCCCAGCATTTT	CASSPDGQPQHF
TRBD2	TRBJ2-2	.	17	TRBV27	TGTGCCAGCACCAATGTACTAGCGGGAGCGAACACCGGGGAGCTGTTTTTT	CASTNVLAGANTGELFF
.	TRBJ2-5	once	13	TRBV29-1	TGCAGCGTTGACCCGGGGCGCGAAGAGACCCAGTACTTC	CSVDPGREETQYF
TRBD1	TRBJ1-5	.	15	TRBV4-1	TGCGCCAGCAGCCAAGATCCAGGGGGCGGTCAGCCCCAGCATTTT	CASSQDPGGGQPQHF
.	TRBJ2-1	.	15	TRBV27	TGTGCCAGCAGTCAACCGACCCATAGGATAGACGAGCAGTTCTTC	CASSQPTHRIDEQFF
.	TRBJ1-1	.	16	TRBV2	TGTGCCAGCAGTGCGCCACTAAGCGGCTCGAACACTGAAGCTTTCTTT	CASSAPLSGSNTEAFF
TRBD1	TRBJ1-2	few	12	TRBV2	TGTGCCAGCAGGGGGACAGCCTATGGCTACACCTTC	CASRGTAYGYTF
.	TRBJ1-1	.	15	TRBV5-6	TGTGCCAGCAGCTTGAGAAGCCTACGTAACACTGAAGCTTTCTTT	CASSLRSLRNTEAFF
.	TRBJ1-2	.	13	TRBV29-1	TGCAGCGTTGAAAACATTTCTAACTATGGCTACACCTTC	CSVENISNYGYTF
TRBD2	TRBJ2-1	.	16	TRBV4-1	TGCGCCAGCAGCCCGATTACTAGCGGAACTCACAATGAGCAGTTCTTC	CASSPITSGTHNEQFF
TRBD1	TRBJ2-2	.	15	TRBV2	TGTGCCAGCAGTTACACAGGGGGAAACACCGGGGAGCTGTTTTTT	CASSYTGGNTGELFF
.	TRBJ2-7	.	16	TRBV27	TGTGCCAGCAGTTTGGGTTTGGCGGGTCTTGCCTACGAGCAGTACTTC	CASSLGLAGLAYEQYF
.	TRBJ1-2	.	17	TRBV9	TGTGCCAGCAGCGCCCAATCCAGGGGCAGAGGGTTAGATGGCTACACCTTC	CASSAQSRGRGLDGYTF
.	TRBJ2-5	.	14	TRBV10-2	TGCGCCAGCAGTCGCCGGGACTCACAAGAGACCCAGTACTTC	CASSRRDSQETQYF
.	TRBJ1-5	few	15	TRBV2	TGTGCCAGCGGAAAAGGTGGGGTATCGGTTCAGCCCCAGCATTTT	CASGKGGVSVQPQHF
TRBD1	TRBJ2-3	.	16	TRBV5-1	TGCGCCAGCCCCCCGGCCGCCGACAGGGTCGGAGATACGCAGTATTTT	CASPPAADRVGDTQYF
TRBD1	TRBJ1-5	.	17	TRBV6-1	TGTGCCAGCAGTGAACTTACAGGGGGCTTTAGTAATCAGCCCCAGCATTTT	CASSELTGGFSNQPQHF
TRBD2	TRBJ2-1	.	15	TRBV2	TGTGCCAGCAGTGACCGGGGACTAGGTCTGGATGAGCAGTTCTTC	CASSDRGLGLDEQFF
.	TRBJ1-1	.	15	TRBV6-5	TGTGCCAGCAGTTACTCGAGTAATTCTTGGACTGAAGCTTTCTTT	CASSYSSNSWTEAFF
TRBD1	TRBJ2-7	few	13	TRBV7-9	TGTGCCAGCGCGGGGACAGGGCTCTACGAGCAGTACTTC	CASAGTGLYEQYF
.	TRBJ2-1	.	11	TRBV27	TGTGCCAGCAGTTCGGGGGTAGAGCAGTTCTTC	CASSSGVEQFF
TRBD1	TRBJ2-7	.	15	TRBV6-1	TGTGCCAGCAGAGAGACAGGGAGTAGCATCTACGAGCAGTACTTC	CASRETGSSIYEQYF
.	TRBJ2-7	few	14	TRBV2	TGTGCCAGCAGTGGGCCCAAAGCGCGGTACGAGCAGTACTTC	CASSGPKARYEQYF
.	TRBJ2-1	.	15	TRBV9	TGTGCCAGCAGCGGGACACAACTTGGGTACAATGAGCAGTTCTTC	CASSGTQLGYNEQFF
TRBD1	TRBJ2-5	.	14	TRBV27	TGTGCCAGCAGTTTATTCGGGACAGAAGAGACCCAGTACTTC	CASSLFGTEETQYF
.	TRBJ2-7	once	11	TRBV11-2	TGTGCCAGCAGCGCCGCTGGGGAGCAGTACTTC	CASSAAGEQYF
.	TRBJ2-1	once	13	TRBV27	TGTGCCAGCCGGGACTTTACGTACAATGAGCAGTTCTTC	CASRDFTYNEQFF
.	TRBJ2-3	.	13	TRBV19	TGTGCCAGTAGTCTTTTGATCACAGATACGCAGTATTTT	CASSLLITDTQYF
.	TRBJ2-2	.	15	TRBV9	TGTGCCAGCAGCGTAGACAGGACGAACACCGGGGAGCTGTTTTTT	CASSVDRTNTGELFF
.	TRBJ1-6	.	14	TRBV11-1	TGTGCCAGCAGCATTAACAGAGGGGATTCACCCCTCCACTTT	CASSINRGDSPLHF
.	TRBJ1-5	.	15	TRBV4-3	TGCGCCAGCAGCCAAGATCTTGTCCCCAATCAGCCCCAGCATTTT	CASSQDLVPNQPQHF
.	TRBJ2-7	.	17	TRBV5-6	TGTGCCAGCAGGGTTTTGGGGCTCCGGGACACAACCTACGAGCAGTACTTC	CASRVLGLRDTTYEQYF
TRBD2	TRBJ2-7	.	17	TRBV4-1	TGCGCCAGCAGCCTACTAGCGGGAGGACCTAGCTCCTACGAGCAGTACTTC	CASSLLAGGPSSYEQYF
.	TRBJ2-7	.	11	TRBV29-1	TGCAGCGCCACACGACCCGGCGAGCAGTACTTC	CSATRPGEQYF
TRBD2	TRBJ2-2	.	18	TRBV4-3	TGCGCCAGCAGCCAAGGCAGCGGGAGCGGGGACGGGGCCGGGGAGCTGTTTTTT	CASSQGSGSGDGAGELFF
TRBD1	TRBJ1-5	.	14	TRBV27	TGTGCCAGCAGTTCCAGGGGGGGCAATCAGCCCCAGCATTTT	CASSSRGGNQPQHF